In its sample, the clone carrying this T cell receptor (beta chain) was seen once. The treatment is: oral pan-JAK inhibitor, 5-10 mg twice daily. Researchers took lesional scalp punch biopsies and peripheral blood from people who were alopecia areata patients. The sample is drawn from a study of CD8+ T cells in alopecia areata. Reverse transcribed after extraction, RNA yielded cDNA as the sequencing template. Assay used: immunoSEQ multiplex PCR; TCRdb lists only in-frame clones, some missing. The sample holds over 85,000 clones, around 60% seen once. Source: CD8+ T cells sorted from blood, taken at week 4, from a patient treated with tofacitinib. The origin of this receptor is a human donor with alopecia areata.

DNA of the CDR3: TGTGCCAGCAGTATAGGGACAGCTGGAACAGATACGCAGTATTTT. This sequence encodes CASSIGTAGTDTQYF. This rearrangement joins TRBV2 to TRBJ2-3, with TRBD1 identical over 7 bases. Germline CDR1 SNHLY, CDR2 FYNNEI. J was trimmed by 3 bases and V by 5 bases; bases with no gene match: 8. The CDR3 has 15 amino acids.